The entry below describes one TCR beta chain. The data were obtained in a study of cytomegalovirus exposure and HLA in healthy donors. This CDR3 contains 14 residues. Germline-derived CDR1 and CDR2 are KGHSH and LQKENI. Trimming took 2 bases from V and 5 from J; bases not matched to a gene: 4. This PCR relied on a set of 60 Vbeta primers and 13 Jbeta primers. Sequenced by immunoSEQ multiplex PCR; TCRdb stores in-frame clones only, minus some. The data contain fewer than 250,000 clones, roughly 80% of them singletons. This receptor was identified in a man aged 40-50 years in good health and CMV-seropositive. The sample consisted of PBMCs. V gene TRBV18 combines with J gene TRBJ2-7, with TRBD1 identical over 9 bases. CDR3 sequence reads: CASSPGTGSNEQYF. The CDR3 DNA reads as TGTGCCAGCTCACCAGGGACAGGGTCCAACGAGCAGTACTTC.